Given below is one TCR beta chain in context. Its antigen is undetermined. This record comes from a study of blood T cells in healthy people across ages. General study results and limits: Long-lived donors carried more naive CD4+ cells and greater diversity than aged donors.

Healthy Russian Caucasian donors spanned ages 6 to 90 years. Next came a second PCR, run for about 6 to 12 cycles, which used a sample-barcoded 5' primer along with a J-beta primer mix. Unique molecular identifiers of 12 random nucleotides labeled each cDNA. Via MiXCR, TCRdb re-called the 5' RACE reads, giving one row per CDR3 protein. The sample contains 890,000 or so distinct CDR3 sequences, approximately 59% of which appear only once. The CDR3 extends over 13 amino acids. CDR1 and CDR2 (germline): LNHDA, SQIVND (reference sequence). Between the trimmed V and J ends, which lost 8 bases and 6 bases, there was a span of 11 bases.

Sequencing was done on a sample of blood. This clonotype was obtained from a young man in good health. This chain connects TRBV19 to TRBJ1-6; tentatively, D is TRBD1 (5 bases). The CDR3 nucleotides read TGTGCCAGTTGGAGCCAGGGTAATTCACCCCTCCACTTT. Amino acids: CASWSQGNSPLHF.